This T cell receptor beta chain was identified during a study of identical twins. Study-level findings and limits: In monozygotic twins, models underestimated the sharing of out-of-frame TCR alpha. The study drew conclusions from cross-sectional statistical analysis, not from following the same donors.

TCRdb redid the calling of the 5' RACE reads with MiXCR, one entry per CDR3 protein. Of 500,000 to 550,000 distinct CDR3 sequences listed, under 25% were seen once; the top ten hold under 0.95%. Healthy Caucasians alone served as donors. About this clonotype itself: The antigen is unknown.

Looked up from germline, CDR1 is DFQATT and CDR2 is SNEGSKA (reference sequence). The CDR3 is 13 amino acids. The same sample was also used in a study of T cells expressing NK-cell markers. This second study notes: There were a handful of donors in whom these clonotypes also led the CD3+CD56-NKG2C+ fraction.

Specimen: CD4+ T cells sorted from blood. This clonotype originated in a young woman in good health. The rearrangement uses TRBV20-1 and TRBJ2-3, with 8 bases that match TRBD2. DNA for the CDR3: TGCAGCGGGAGGGGGGGCCCCACAGATACGCAGTATTTT. Amino acid sequence: CSGRGGPTDTQYF.